The present TCR beta chain was sequenced within a study of beta chain features in type 1 diabetes. Study as a whole: Sorted cells numbering roughly 98,000,000 were examined across all samples. General study points: Lower insertion and higher deletion counts appeared at VDJ junctions in type 1 diabetes patients.

The authors reverse transcribed all of the isolated RNA, so sequencing captured expressed TCRB transcripts. Here immunoSEQ multiplex PCR was the method, and the copy in TCRdb shows in-frame clones only, minus some. The repertoire has around 250,000 clones, roughly 13% of them found once; the top ten carry around 0.026%. This clone came up a few times. Its cognate antigen is unknown. Germline CDR1 and CDR2: MNHEY and SVGAGI. The CDR3 is 14 amino acids. V shed 6 bases, J shed 8 bases, and the junction held 5 bases outside the gene matches. The chain carries TRBV6-5 and TRBJ1-4; 11 bases are shared with TRBD1. The sequenced sample consisted of naive CD4+ T cells from blood. This clonotype was obtained from a woman aged 40 to 49 in good health. The CDR3 nucleotides are TGTGCCAGCAGCCCGGACAGGGGGCGAGAAAAACTGTTTTTT. It specifies CASSPDRGREKLFF.